This TCR beta chain derives from a study of blood T cell repertoires in COVID-19. The CDR3 has 15 amino acids. Germline assignment: CDR1 LGHDT and CDR2 YNNKEL (reference sequence). Trimming removed 1 base from V and 13 bases from J; junction bases left unmatched: 8. A few counts support this clone. Sequencing used immunoSEQ multiplex PCR; TCRdb keeps in-frame clones, though not all of them. The data contain around 430,000 clones, about 87% of them singletons. Specimen: PBMCs or T cells enriched from blood (not recorded which). This chain connects TRBV3-1 (or the pseudogene TRBV3-2) to TRBJ1-6; TRBD1 agrees at 9 bases. The clonotype comes from a woman between 45 and 65 years old who had recovered from COVID-19. CDR3 bases: TGTGCCAGCAGCCAAGCGGGACAGGGCGTATCGCCCCTCCACTTT. Its protein product is CASSQAGQGVSPLHF.